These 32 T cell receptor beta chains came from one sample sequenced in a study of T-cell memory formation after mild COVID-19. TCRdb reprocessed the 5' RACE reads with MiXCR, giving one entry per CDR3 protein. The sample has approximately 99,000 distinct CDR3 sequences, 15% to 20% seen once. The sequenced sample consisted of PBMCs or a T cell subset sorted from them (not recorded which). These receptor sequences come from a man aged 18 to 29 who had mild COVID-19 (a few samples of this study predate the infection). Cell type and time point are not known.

CDR3 nucleotide sequence: TGTGCCAGCAGCTCCGGACCCCAGTACCAAGAGACCCAGTACTTC. Amino acid sequence: CASSSGPQYQETQYF. The gene calls are TRBV7-3 and TRBJ2-5; D not certain. The CDR3 runs 15 residues. Germline CDR1 SGHTA, CDR2 FQGTGA. Trimming pared 4 bases from V and 0 bases from J, leaving 12 bases between. Complete variable domain (other parts from reference TRBV7-3 and TRBJ2-5): GAGVSQTPSNKVTEKGKYVELRCDPISGHTALYWYRQSLGQGPEFLIYFQGTGAADDSGLPNDRFFAVRPEGSVSTLKIQRTERGDSAVYLCASSSGPQYQETQYFGPGTRLLVL.

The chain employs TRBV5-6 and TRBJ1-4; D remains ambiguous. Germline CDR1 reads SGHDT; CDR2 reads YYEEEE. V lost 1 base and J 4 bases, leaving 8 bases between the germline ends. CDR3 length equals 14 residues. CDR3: CASSLRRNNEKLFF. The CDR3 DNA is TGTGCCAGCAGCTTGCGCAGGAATAATGAAAAACTGTTTTTT.

The CDR3 is CASSQVTGILNYGYTF. CDR3 DNA sequence: TGCGCCAGCAGCCAAGTTACAGGAATCCTAAACTATGGCTACACCTTC. The chain couples TRBV4-1 to TRBJ1-2, with D possibly matching TRBD1 (5 bases). Per germline, CDR1 MGHRA and CDR2 YSYEKL. Trimming stripped 1 base from V and 2 bases from J, with 14 bases between. The CDR3 loop spans 16 amino acids.

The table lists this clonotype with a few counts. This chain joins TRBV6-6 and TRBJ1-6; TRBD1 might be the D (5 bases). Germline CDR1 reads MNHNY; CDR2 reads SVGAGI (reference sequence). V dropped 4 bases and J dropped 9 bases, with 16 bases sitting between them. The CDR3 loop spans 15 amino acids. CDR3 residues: CASSLVGGLASPLHF. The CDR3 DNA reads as TGTGCCAGCAGTTTAGTGGGGGGTTTAGCTTCACCCCTCCACTTT.

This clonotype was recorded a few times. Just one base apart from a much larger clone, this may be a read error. CDR3 sequence reads: CASSGQMNTEAFF. CDR3 in DNA: TGCGCCAGCAGTGGACAGATGAACACTGAAGCTTTCTTT. The V gene is TRBV10-2, the J gene TRBJ1-1; tentative D call: TRBD1 (5 bases). CDR1 WSHSY and CDR2 SAAADI come from the germline V gene. This CDR3 region has 13 residues. The V end lost 4 bases, the J end lost 0 bases, and 6 bases lay between the germline ends.

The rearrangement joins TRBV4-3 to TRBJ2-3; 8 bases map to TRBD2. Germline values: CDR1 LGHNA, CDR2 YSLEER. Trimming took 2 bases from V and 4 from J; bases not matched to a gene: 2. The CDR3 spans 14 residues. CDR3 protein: CASSQSGGADTQYF. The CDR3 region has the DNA TGCGCCAGCAGCCAATCCGGGGGGGCAGATACGCAGTATTTT.

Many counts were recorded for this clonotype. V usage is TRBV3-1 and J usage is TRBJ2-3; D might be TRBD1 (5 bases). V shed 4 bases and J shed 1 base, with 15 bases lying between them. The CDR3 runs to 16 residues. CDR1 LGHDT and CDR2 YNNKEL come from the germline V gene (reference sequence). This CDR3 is CASSPPPTRGTDTQYF. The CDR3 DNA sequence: TGTGCCAGCAGCCCCCCCCCTACCAGGGGCACAGATACGCAGTATTTT.

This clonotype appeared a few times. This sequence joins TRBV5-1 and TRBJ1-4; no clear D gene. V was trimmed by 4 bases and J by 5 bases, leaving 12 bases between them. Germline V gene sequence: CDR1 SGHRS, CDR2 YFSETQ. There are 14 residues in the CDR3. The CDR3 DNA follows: TGCGCCAGCAGCGACGGGAGAGTCAATGAAAAACTGTTTTTT. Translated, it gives CASSDGRVNEKLFF.

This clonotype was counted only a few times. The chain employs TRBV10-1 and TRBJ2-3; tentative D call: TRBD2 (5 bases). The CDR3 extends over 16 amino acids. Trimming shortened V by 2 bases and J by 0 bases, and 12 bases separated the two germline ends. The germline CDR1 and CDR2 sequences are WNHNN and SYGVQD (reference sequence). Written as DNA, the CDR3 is TGCGCCAGCAGTGAGCGGCCCCGGACTAGCACAGATACGCAGTATTTT. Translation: CASSERPRTSTDTQYF.

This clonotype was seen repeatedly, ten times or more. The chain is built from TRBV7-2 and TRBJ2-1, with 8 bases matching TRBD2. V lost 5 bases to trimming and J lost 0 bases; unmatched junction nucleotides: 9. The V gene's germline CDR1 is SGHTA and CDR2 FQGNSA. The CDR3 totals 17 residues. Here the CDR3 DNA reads TGTGCCAGCAGCCGCACTAGCGGAACAAGCTCCTACAATGAGCAGTTCTTC. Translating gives CASSRTSGTSSYNEQFF.

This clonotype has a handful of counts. Here the CDR3 DNA reads TGTGCCAGCAGCATCGGGCCGATCGGCTACGAGCAGTACGTC. It is translated as CASSIGPIGYEQYV. The genes are TRBV7-6 and TRBJ2-7; D is unresolved. Per germline, CDR1 SGHVS and CDR2 FNYEAQ. The CDR3 totals 14 residues. The V gene lost 5 bases and the J gene lost 3 bases, with 14 bases spanning the gap.

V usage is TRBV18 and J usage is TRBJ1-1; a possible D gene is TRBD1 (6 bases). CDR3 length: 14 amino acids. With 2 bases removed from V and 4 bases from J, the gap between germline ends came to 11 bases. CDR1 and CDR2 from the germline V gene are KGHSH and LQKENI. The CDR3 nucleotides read TGTGCCAGCTCACCATTGGGGGCAGGCACTGAAGCTTTCTTT. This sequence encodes CASSPLGAGTEAFF.

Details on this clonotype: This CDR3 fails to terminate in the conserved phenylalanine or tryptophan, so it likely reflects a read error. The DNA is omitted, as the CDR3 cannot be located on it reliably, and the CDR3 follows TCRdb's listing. CDR3 sequence: CASSLTGQTSSTSG. The gene calls are TRBV7-3 and TRBJ2-7; TRBD2 is the table's D call, not checked against the DNA. The CDR3 comprises 14 residues, both ends counted. CDR1 is SGHTA, CDR2 FQGTGA, per germline.

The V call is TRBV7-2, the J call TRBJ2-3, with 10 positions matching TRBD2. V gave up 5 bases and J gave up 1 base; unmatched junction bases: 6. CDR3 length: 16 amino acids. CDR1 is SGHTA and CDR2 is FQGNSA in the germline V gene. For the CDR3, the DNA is TGTGCCAGCAGCCGAAACAGCGGGGGGGGCACAGATACGCAGTATTTT. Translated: CASSRNSGGGTDTQYF.

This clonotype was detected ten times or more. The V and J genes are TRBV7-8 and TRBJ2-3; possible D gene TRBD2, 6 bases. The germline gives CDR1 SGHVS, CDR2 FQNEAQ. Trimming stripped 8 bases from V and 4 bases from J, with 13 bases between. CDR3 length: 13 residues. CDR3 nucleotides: TGTGCCAGCGGGGGGTTGAGTGCAGATACGCAGTATTTT. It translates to CASGGLSADTQYF.

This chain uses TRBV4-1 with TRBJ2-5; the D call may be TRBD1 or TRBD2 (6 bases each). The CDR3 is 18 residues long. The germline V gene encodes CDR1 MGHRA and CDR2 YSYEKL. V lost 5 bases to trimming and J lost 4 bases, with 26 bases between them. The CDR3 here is CASSALGLRGRGRETQYF. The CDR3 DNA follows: TGCGCCAGCAGCGCATTAGGACTAAGGGGCAGGGGACGAGAGACCCAGTACTTC.

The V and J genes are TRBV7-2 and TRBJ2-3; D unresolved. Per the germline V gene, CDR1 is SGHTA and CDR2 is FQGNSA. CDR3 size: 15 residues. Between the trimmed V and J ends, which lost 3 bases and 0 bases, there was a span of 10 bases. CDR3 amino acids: CASSFRPTSTDTQYF. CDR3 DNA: TGTGCCAGCAGCTTCCGGCCGACTAGCACAGATACGCAGTATTTT.

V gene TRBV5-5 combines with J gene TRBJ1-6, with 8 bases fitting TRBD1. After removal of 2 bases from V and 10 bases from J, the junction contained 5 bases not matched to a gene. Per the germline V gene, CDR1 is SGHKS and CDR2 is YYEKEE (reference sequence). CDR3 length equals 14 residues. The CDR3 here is CASSLAGGPSPLHF. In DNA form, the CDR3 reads TGTGCCAGCAGCTTAGCAGGGGGCCCCTCACCCCTCCACTTT.

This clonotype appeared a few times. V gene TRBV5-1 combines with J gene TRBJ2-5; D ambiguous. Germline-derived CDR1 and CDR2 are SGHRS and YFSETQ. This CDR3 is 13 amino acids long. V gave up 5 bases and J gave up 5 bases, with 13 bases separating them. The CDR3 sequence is CASSSSLFETQYF. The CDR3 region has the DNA TGCGCCAGCAGTTCGTCCCTGTTTGAGACCCAGTACTTC.

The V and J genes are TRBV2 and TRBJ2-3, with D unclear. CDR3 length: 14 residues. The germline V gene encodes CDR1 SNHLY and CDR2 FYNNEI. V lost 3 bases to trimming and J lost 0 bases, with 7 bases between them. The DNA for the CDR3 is TGTGCCAGCAGTGACTCAAAGAGCACAGATACGCAGTATTTT. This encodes CASSDSKSTDTQYF.

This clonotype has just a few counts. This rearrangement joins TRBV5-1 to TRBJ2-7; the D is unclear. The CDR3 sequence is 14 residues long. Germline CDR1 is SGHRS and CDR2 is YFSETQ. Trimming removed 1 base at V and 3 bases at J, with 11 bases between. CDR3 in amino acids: CASSLSPGIYEQYV. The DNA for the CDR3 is TGCGCCAGCAGCTTGAGCCCCGGAATCTACGAGCAGTACGTC.

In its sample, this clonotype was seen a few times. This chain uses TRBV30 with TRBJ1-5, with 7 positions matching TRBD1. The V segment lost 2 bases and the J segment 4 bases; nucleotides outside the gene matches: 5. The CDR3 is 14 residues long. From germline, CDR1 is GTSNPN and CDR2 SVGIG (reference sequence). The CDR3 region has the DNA TGTGCCTGGAGTCACCTGACAGGGAATCAGCCCCAGCATTTT. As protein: CAWSHLTGNQPQHF.

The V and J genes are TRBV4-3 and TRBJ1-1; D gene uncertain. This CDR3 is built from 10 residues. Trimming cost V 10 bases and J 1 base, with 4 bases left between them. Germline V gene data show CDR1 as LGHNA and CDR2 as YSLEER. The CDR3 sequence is CATWNTEAFF. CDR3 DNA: TGCGCCACATGGAACACTGAAGCTTTCTTT.

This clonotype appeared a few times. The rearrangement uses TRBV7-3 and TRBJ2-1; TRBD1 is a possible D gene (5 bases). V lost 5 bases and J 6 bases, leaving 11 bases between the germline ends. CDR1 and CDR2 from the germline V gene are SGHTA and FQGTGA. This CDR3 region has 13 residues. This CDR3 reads CASSGHSTNEQFF. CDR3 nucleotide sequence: TGTGCCAGCAGCGGACATTCGACCAATGAGCAGTTCTTC.

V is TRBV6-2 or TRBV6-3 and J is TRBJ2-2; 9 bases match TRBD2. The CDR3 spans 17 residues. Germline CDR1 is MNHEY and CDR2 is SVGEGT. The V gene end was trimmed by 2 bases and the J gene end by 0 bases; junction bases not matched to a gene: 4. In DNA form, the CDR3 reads TGTGCCAGCAGTTACCTTGCGGGGGGGCCGAACACCGGGGAGCTGTTTTTT. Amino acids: CASSYLAGGPNTGELFF.

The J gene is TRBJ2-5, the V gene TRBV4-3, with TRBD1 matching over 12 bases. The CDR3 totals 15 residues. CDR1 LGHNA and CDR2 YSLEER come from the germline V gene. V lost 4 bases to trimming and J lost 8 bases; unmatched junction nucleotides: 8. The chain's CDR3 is CASSLFRGQGATQYF. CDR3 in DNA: TGCGCCAGCAGCCTATTCAGGGGACAGGGGGCAACCCAGTACTTC.

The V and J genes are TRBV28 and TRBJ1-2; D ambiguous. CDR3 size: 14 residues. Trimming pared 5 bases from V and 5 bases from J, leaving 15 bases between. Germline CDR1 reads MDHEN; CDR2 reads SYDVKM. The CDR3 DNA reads TGTGCCAGCAGTCCCGCCCGCCCCGAATATGGCTACACCTTC. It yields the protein CASSPARPEYGYTF.

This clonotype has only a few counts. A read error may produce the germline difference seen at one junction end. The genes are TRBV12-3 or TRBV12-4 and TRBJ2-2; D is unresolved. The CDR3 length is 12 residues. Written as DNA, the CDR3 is TGTGCCAGCAGGCAGAACAGCGGGGAGCTGTTTTTT. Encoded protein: CASRQNSGELFF.

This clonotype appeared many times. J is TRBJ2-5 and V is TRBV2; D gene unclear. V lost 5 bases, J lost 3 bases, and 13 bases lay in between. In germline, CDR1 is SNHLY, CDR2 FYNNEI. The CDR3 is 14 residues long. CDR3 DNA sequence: TGTGCCAGCAGTCGGACGGACGTGGAAGAGACCCAGTACTTC. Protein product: CASSRTDVEETQYF. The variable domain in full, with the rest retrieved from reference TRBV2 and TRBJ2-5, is EPEVTQTPSHQVTQMGQEVILRCVPISNHLYFYWYRQILGQKVEFLVSFYNNEISEKSEIFDDQFSVERPDGSNFTLKIRSTKLEDSAMYFCASSRTDVEETQYFGPGTRLLVL.

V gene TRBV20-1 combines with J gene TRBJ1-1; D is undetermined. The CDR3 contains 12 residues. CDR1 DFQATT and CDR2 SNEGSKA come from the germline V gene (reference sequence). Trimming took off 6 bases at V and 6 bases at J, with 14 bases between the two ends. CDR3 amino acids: CSARPSEAEAFF. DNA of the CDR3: TGCAGTGCCCGACCCTCCGAAGCTGAAGCTTTCTTT.

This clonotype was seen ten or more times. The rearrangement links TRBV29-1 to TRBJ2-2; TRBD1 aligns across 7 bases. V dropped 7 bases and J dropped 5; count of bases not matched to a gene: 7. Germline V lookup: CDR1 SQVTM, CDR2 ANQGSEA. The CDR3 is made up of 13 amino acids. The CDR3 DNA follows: TGCAGCGCGACGACAGGGCTAACCGGGGAGCTGTTTTTT. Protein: CSATTGLTGELFF.

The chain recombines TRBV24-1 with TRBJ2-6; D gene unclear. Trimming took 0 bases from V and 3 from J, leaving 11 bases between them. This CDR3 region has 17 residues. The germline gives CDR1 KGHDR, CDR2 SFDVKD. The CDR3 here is CATSDLEHSSGANVLTF. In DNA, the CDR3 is TGTGCCACCAGTGATTTGGAACACTCGAGTGGGGCCAACGTCCTGACTTTC.